This T cell receptor beta chain is drawn from a study of neoadjuvant anti-PD-1 for oral cavity cancer. Study-level background: Patients mostly received three to four biweekly nivolumab doses at 3 mg/kg before surgery. Patients without progression received a fourth nivolumab dose around day 43, then surgical resection on days 50-56.

Assay used: immunoSEQ multiplex PCR; TCRdb lists only in-frame clones, some missing. Among roughly 67,000 clones, around 80% were seen once, and the ten largest hold 3.4%. This specimen was PBMCs, taken before nivolumab (anti-PD-1) treatment. This sequence was found in a person aged 35-79 years with oral cavity squamous cell carcinoma.

The CDR3 loop is CASGLRPYEQYF. CDR3 DNA: TGTGCTAGTGGTTTGCGGCCCTACGAGCAGTACTTC. V and J are TRBV12-5 and TRBJ2-7; D uncertain. Trimming removed 2 bases at V and 2 bases at J, with 4 bases between. The CDR3 consists of 12 residues. Germline CDR1 is LGHNT and CDR2 is FRNRAP.